The clone carrying this TCR beta chain has a handful of counts. Its antigen is undetermined. The CDR3 contains 12 residues. The germline gives CDR1 SGHDT, CDR2 YYEEEE. V lost 4 bases to trimming and J lost 8 bases, with 10 bases between them. This sample stems from a study of shared clonotypes between healthy human individuals. Method: immunoSEQ multiplex PCR; TCRdb's copy keeps in-frame clones and lacks some. The top ten hold about 1.7% of the sample, which has 600,000 to 750,000 clones, approximately 75% seen once. Study-level findings and limits: Among a handful of donors, approximately 5.4% of naive CD4 clonotypes were found in common. Sequencing depth was expected to affect clonotype sharing among donors.

The study enrolled healthy HIV-negative adults without recent acute infections or vaccinations as donors. This rearrangement joins TRBV5-6 to TRBJ2-1; D is undetermined. Material: memory CD4+ T cells sorted from blood. Subset indicated: CD45RA-negative fraction. The clonotype comes from a woman aged 25 to 39 in good health. CDR3 in amino acids: CASSLGRYEQFF. Here the CDR3 DNA reads TGTGCCAGCAGCCTGGGCAGGTATGAGCAGTTCTTC.